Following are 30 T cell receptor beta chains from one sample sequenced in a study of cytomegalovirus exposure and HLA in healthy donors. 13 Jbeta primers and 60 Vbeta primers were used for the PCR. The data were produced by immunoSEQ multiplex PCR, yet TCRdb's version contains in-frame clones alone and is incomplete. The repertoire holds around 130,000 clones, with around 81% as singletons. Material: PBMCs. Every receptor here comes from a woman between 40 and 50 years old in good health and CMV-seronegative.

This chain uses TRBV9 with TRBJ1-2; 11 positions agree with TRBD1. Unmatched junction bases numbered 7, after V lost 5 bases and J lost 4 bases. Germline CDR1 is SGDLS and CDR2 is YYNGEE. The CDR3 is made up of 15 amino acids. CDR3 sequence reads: CASRGRTGGAYGYTF. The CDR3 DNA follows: TGTGCCAGCAGGGGGAGGACAGGGGGCGCCTATGGCTACACCTTC. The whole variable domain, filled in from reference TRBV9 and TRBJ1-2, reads DSGVTQTPKHLITATGQRVTLRCSPRSGDLSVYWYQQSLDQGLQFLIQYYNGEERAKGNILERFSAQQFPDLHSELNLSSLELGDSALYFCASRGRTGGAYGYTFGSGTRLTVV.

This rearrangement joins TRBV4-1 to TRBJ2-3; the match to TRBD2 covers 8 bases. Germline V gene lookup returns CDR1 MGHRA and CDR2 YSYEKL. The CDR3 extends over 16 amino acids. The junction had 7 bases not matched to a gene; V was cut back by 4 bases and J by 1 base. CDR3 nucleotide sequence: TGCGCCAGCAGCCTCCTGGGACTAGAGGGCACAGATACGCAGTATTTT. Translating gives CASSLLGLEGTDTQYF.

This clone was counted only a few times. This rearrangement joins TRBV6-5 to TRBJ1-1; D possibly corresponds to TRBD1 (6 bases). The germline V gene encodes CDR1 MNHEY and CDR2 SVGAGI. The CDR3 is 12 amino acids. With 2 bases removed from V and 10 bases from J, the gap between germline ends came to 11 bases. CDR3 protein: CASSYQGRRAFF. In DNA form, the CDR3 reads TGTGCCAGCAGTTACCAGGGGCGTAGAGCTTTCTTT.

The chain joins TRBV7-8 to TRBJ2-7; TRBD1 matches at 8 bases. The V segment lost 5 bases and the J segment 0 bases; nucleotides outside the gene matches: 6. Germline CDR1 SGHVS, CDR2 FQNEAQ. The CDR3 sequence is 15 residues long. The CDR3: CASSGAGTGSYEQYF. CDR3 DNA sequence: TGTGCCAGCAGCGGCGCCGGGACAGGCTCCTACGAGCAGTACTTC.

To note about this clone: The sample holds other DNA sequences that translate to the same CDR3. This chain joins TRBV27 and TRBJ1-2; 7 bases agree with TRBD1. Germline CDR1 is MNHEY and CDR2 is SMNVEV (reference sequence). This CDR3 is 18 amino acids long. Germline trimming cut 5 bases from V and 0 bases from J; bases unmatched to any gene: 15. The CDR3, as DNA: TGTGCCAGCAGTGCGGCCATTTGGGGACAGAAAACTAACTATGGCTACACCTTC. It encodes CASSAAIWGQKTNYGYTF.

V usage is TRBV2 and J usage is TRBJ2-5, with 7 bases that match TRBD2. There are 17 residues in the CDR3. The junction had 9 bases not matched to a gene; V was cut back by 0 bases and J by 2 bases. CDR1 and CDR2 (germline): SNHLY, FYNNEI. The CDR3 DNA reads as TGTGCCAGCAGTGAAGCTTTTCTACTAGCGCAACAAGAGACCCAGTACTTC. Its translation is CASSEAFLLAQQETQYF.

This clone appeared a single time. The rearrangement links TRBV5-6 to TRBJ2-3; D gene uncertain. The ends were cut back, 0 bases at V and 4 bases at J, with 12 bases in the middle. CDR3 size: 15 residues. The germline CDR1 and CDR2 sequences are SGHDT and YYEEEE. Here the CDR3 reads CASSLEGGVADTQYF. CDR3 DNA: TGTGCCAGCAGCTTGGAAGGTGGAGTTGCAGATACGCAGTATTTT.

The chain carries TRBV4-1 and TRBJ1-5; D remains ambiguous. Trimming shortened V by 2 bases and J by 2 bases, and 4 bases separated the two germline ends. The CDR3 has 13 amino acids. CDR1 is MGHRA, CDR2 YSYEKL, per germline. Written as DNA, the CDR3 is TGCGCCAGCAGCCAACTAGGCAATCAGCCCCAGCATTTT. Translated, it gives CASSQLGNQPQHF.

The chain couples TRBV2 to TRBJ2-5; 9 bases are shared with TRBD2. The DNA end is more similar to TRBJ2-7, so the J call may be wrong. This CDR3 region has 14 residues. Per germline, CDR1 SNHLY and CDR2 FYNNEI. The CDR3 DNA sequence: TGTGCCTCAGGTGGGGTAGCGGGGGCCTACGAGCAGTACTTC. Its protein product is CASGGVAGAYEQYF.

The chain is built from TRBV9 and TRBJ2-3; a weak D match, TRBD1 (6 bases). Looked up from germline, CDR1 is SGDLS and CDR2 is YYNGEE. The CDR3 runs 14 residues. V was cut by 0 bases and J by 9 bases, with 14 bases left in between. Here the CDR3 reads CASSVEGTGKTQYF. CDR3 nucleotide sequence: TGTGCCAGCAGCGTAGAAGGCACAGGGAAAACGCAGTATTTT.

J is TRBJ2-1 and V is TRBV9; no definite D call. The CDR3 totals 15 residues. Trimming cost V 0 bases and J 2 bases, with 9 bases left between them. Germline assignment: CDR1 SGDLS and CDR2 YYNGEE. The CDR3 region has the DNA TGTGCCAGCAGCGTAGTTGGCGACACCTACAATGAGCAGTTCTTC. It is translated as CASSVVGDTYNEQFF.

CDR3 sequence: CAADRGATYEQYF. The CDR3 nucleotides are TGTGCCGCGGACAGGGGGGCCACCTACGAGCAGTACTTC. This chain joins TRBV6-1 and TRBJ2-7, with 10 positions matching TRBD1. V lost 11 bases, J lost 2 bases, and 6 bases stayed unmatched. Germline V gives CDR1 MNHNS, CDR2 SASEGT. CDR3 length: 13 residues.

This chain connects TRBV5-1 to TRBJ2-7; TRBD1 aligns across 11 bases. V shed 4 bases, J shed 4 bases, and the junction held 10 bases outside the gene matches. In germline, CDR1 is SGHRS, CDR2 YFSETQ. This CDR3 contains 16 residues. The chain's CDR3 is CASSPGFGTGGYEQYF. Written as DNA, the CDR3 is TGCGCCAGCAGCCCCGGATTCGGGACAGGGGGTTACGAGCAGTACTTC.

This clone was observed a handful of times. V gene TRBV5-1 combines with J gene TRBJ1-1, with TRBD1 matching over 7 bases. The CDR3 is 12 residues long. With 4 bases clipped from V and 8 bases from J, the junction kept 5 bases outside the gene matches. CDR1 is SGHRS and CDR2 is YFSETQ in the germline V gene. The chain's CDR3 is CASSPDRQEAFF. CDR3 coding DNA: TGCGCCAGCAGCCCGGACAGGCAAGAAGCTTTCTTT.

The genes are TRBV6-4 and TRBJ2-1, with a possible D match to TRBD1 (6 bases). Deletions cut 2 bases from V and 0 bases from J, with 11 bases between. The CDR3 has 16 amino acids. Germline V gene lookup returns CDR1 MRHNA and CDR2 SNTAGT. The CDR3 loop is CASSDETGSSYNEQFF. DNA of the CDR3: TGTGCCAGCAGTGACGAAACAGGGAGCTCCTACAATGAGCAGTTCTTC.

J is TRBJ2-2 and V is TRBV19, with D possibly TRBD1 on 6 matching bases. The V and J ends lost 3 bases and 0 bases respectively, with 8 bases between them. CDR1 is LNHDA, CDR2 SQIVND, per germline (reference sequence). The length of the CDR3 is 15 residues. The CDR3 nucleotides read TGTGCCAGTAGTATTGGGGACACGAACACCGGGGAGCTGTTTTTT. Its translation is CASSIGDTNTGELFF.

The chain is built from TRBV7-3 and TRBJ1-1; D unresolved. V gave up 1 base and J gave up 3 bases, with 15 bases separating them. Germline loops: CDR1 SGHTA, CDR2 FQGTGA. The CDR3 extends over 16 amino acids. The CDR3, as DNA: TGTGCCAGCAGCTTAAACTCGGCGTTCGAGGACACTGAAGCTTTCTTT. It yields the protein CASSLNSAFEDTEAFF.

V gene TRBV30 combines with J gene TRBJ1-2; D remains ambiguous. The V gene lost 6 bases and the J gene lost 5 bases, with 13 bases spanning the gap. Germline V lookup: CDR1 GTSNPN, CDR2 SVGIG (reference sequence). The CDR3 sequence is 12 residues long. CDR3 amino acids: CACGERKYGYTF. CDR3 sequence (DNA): TGTGCCTGCGGAGAGCGAAAATATGGCTACACCTTC. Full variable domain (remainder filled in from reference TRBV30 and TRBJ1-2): SQTIHQWPATLVQPVGSPLSLECTVEGTSNPNLYWYRQAAGRGLQLLFYSVGIGQISSEVPQNLSASRPQDRQFILSSKKLLLSDSGFYLCACGERKYGYTFGSGTRLTVV.

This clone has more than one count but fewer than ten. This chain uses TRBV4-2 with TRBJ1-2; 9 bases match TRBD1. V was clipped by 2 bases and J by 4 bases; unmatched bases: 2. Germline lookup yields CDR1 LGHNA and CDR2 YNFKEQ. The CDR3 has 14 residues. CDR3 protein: CASSQRTGAYGYTF. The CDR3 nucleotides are TGTGCCAGCAGCCAACGGACAGGGGCCTATGGCTACACCTTC.

CDR3 nucleotides: TGTGCCTGGGCGAGACTCGGGGTCGTTGAAGCTTTCTTT. It translates to CAWARLGVVEAFF. The rearrangement links TRBV30 to TRBJ1-1; D uncertain. V dropped 5 bases and J dropped 7 bases, with 17 bases sitting between them. The germline V gene has CDR1 GTSNPN and CDR2 SVGIG (reference sequence). CDR3 size: 13 residues.

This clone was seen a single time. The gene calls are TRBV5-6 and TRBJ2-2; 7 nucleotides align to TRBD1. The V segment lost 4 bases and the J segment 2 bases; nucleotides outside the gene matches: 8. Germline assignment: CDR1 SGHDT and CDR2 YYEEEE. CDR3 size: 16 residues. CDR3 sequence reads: CASSRMTGLNTGELFF. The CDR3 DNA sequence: TGTGCCAGCAGCCGTATGACAGGGCTCAACACCGGGGAGCTGTTTTTT.

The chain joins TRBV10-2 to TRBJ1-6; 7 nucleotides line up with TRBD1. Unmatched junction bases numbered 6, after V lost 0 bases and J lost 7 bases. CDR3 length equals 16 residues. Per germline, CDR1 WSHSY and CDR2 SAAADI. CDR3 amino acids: CASSESRQGINSPLHF. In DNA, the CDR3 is TGCGCCAGCAGTGAGTCGAGACAGGGTATCAATTCACCCCTCCACTTT.

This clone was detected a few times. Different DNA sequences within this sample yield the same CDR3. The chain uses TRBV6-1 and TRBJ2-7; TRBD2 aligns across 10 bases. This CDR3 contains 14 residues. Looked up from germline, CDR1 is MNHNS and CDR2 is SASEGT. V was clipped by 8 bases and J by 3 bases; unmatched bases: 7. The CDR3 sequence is CASSPGTSVYEQYF. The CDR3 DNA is TGTGCCAGCTCACCGGGGACTAGCGTCTACGAGCAGTACTTC.

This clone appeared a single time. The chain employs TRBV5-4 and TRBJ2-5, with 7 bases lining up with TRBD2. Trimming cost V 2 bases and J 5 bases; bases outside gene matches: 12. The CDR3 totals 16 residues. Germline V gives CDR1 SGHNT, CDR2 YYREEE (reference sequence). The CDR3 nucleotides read TGTGCCAGCAGCTTTCGTGCCGGCGGGGGAGTGGAGACCCAGTACTTC. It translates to CASSFRAGGGVETQYF.

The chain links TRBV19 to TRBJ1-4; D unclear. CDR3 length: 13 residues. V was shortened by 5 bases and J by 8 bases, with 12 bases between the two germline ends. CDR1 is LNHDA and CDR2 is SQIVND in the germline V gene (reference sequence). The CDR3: CASSERLREKLFF. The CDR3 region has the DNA TGTGCCAGTAGTGAACGCCTGCGGGAAAAACTGTTTTTT.

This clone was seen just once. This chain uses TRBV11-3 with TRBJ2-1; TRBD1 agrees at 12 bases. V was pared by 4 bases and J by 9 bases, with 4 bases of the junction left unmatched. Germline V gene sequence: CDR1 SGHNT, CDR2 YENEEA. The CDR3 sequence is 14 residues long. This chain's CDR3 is CASSSGQGAGEQFF. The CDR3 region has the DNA TGTGCCAGCAGCTCGGGACAGGGGGCTGGTGAGCAGTTCTTC.

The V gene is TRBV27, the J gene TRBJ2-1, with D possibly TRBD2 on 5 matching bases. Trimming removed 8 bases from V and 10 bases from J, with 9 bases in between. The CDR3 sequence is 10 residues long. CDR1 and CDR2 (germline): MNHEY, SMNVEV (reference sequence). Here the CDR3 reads CASGRGEQFF. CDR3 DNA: TGTGCCAGCGGCCGCGGGGAGCAGTTCTTC.

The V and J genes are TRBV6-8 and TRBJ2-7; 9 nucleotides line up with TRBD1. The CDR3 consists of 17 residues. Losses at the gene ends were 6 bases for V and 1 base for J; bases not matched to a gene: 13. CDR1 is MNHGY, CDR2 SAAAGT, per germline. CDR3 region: CASSEPSPGTGSYEQYF. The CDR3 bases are TGTGCCAGCAGCGAACCCAGTCCCGGGACAGGGTCCTACGAGCAGTACTTC.

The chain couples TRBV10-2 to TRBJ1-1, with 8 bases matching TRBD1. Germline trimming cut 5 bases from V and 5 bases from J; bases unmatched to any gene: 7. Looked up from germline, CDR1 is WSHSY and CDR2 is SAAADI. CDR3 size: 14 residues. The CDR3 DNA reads TGCGCCAGCAGTCCCGGACAGGGTGAGACTGAAGCTTTCTTT. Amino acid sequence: CASSPGQGETEAFF.

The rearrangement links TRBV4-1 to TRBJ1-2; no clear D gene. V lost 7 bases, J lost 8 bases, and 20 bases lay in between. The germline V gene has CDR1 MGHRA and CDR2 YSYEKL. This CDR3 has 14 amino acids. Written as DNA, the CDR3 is TGCGCCAGCACCCATAACGACCGGGAGGACGGCTACACCTTC. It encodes CASTHNDREDGYTF.